This TCR delta chain emerged from a study of gamma-delta chains in newborns, infants, children. Study background: Microbial exposure reportedly drives polyclonal innate γδ T cell expansion after birth.

TCRdb re-analyzed the reads via CATT. The sample has more than 6,500 delta-chain clones; 1.6% are singletons. Judged by abundance, this clone is medium-sized (0.01 to 0.1%). This likely stems from a read error, as it lies one base from a far larger clone. The TCR was taken from a child who was a newborn, infant or young child, either healthy, febrile or measles-vaccinated (not recorded which). Source material: blood.

In DNA form, the CDR3 reads TGTGCCTGTGGCTGGGGGAGCTCCTGGGACACCCGACAGATGTTTTTC. Its translation is CACGWGSSWDTRQMFF. The rearrangement links TRDV2 to TRDJ3; 8 bases map to TRDD3. This CDR3 has 16 residues. Losses at the gene ends were 5 bases for V and 0 bases for J; bases not matched to a gene: 2. Germline CDR1 is GEAIGNYY and CDR2 is EKD.